Each of the 24 T cell receptor beta chains below was sequenced from the same sample in a study of T cells in Graves' hyperthyroidism and ophthalmopathy. Using RNA transcripts as the source, TCR beta CDR3 regions were amplified. During a first-round RT-PCR of the TCR CDR3, the HTBI primer set was used. MiXCR was run by TCRdb on the multiplex PCR reads, yielding one entry per CDR3 protein. The table records 400,000 to 600,000 distinct CDR3 sequences, under 25% of them present only once. Sequenced sample: blood. Receptor source: a man aged 18 to 29 with Graves' hyperthyroidism.

This clonotype was counted many times. The rearrangement links TRBV6-1 to TRBJ1-3, with a possible D match to TRBD1 (6 bases). This CDR3 region has 17 residues. Germline V gives CDR1 MNHNS, CDR2 SASEGT. V dropped 4 bases and J dropped 4 bases, with 20 bases sitting between them. CDR3 loop: CASSASTGGELGNTIYF. DNA for the CDR3: TGTGCCAGCAGTGCATCTACGGGGGGCGAATTAGGAAACACCATATATTTT.

This clonotype was found many times. The J gene is TRBJ1-6, the V gene TRBV7-2, with D unclear. This CDR3 is built from 12 residues. CDR1 and CDR2 (germline): SGHTA, FQGNSA. Trimming cost V 4 bases and J 8 bases, with 6 bases left between them. Here the CDR3 DNA reads TGTGCCAGCAGCTCTAGTTATTCACCCCTCCACTTT. Amino acids: CASSSSYSPLHF.

Ten or more counts support this clonotype. At one boundary the junction diverges from the germline segment, which might be a read error. The chain recombines TRBV2 with TRBJ2-7; 7 bases align to TRBD2. Germline V gene data show CDR1 as SNHLY and CDR2 as FYNNEI. The CDR3 runs 13 residues. The CDR3 sequence is CASREGGSYEQYF. CDR3 nucleotides: TGTGCCAGCCGTGAGGGAGGGTCCTACGAGCAGTACTTC.

The chain recombines TRBV6-1 with TRBJ1-2, with 7 nucleotides matching TRBD1. The CDR3 covers 15 residues. V lost 5 bases, J lost 6 bases, and 12 bases stayed unmatched. Germline V lookup: CDR1 MNHNS, CDR2 SASEGT. The CDR3 protein is CASSLLDRPPDGYTF. The CDR3 DNA reads as TGTGCCAGCAGTCTCCTGGACAGGCCGCCGGATGGCTACACCTTC.

This clonotype was recorded at least ten times. V gene TRBV30 combines with J gene TRBJ1-1; tentative D call: TRBD1 (6 bases). Germline V gene data show CDR1 as GTSNPN and CDR2 as SVGIG (reference sequence). The CDR3 is 13 amino acids. The germline V and J ends were trimmed by 3 bases and 4 bases, with 12 bases remaining between them. The DNA of the CDR3 is TGTGCCTGGAGCGCTCGCAGGGGCACTGAAGCTTTCTTT. The encoded protein is CAWSARRGTEAFF.

There are many counts of this clonotype. The chain has TRBV4-1 and TRBJ2-5; D may be TRBD1 or TRBD2 (6 bases each). This CDR3 comprises 15 residues. Trimming took 6 bases from V and 5 from J, leaving 19 bases between them. From germline, CDR1 is MGHRA and CDR2 YSYEKL. CDR3 amino acids: CASSSWKGGEETQYF. CDR3 DNA sequence: TGCGCCAGCAGTTCCTGGAAGGGGGGTGAGGAGACCCAGTACTTC.

This clonotype is a singleton in its sample. At one boundary the junction diverges from the germline segment, which might be a read error. The rearrangement joins TRBV20-1 to TRBJ1-5; D is perhaps TRBD1 (5 bases). The CDR3 sequence is 15 residues long. Germline-derived CDR1 and CDR2 are DFQATT and SNEGSKA (reference sequence). The CDR3 nucleotides are TGCAGTGCTAGACAGGGCACCGTATCTAATCAGCCTCAGCATTTT. Protein: CSARQGTVSNQPQHF.

There are many counts of this clonotype. The chain couples TRBV6-1 to TRBJ1-5, with TRBD1 matching over 7 bases. In germline, CDR1 is MNHNS, CDR2 SASEGT. The CDR3 runs to 15 residues. V trimming: 0 bases; J trimming: 6 bases; junction bases outside the gene matches: 5. The CDR3 loop reads CASSEALAGGQPQHF. Written as DNA, the CDR3 is TGTGCCAGCAGTGAAGCGCTGGCAGGGGGTCAGCCCCAGCATTTT.

The J gene is TRBJ1-2, the V gene TRBV12-3 or TRBV12-4, with 8 bases that match TRBD1. After removal of 4 bases from V and 7 bases from J, the junction contained 14 bases not matched to a gene. The length of the CDR3 is 16 residues. The CDR3, as DNA: TGTGCCAGCAGTTCGTCCTCCGCGGGACAGGTGGCTGGCTACACCTTC. It encodes CASSSSSAGQVAGYTF.

On this clonotype itself: A much larger clone is a single base away; this may be a read error. The CDR3 loop is CIVVDGSSEQYF. The CDR3 DNA is TGCATCGTTGTGGACGGTTCCTCCGAGCAGTACTTC. This sequence joins TRBV29-1 and TRBJ2-7; no definite D call. The CDR3 totals 12 residues. Germline CDR1 is SQVTM and CDR2 is ANQGSEA.

This clonotype was counted ten times or more. The chain links TRBV12-3 or TRBV12-4 to TRBJ2-2; D might be TRBD2 (6 bases). The CDR3 is 14 amino acids. The V end lost 7 bases, the J end lost 5 bases, and 14 bases lay between the germline ends. The DNA for the CDR3 is TGTGCCAGCAACGGCCGAGGGAGGACCGGGGAGCTGTTTTTT. This gives the protein CASNGRGRTGELFF.

The rearrangement uses TRBV11-2 and TRBJ1-2; 9 positions match TRBD1. V shed 0 bases, J shed 6 bases, and the junction held 8 bases outside the gene matches. This CDR3 is built from 16 residues. The germline CDR1 and CDR2 sequences are SGHAT and FQNNGV. CDR3 amino acids: CASSLDYGTGIDGYTF. The CDR3 DNA reads as TGTGCCAGCAGCTTAGATTACGGGACAGGGATCGATGGCTACACCTTC.

This clonotype was seen ten or more times. The chain links TRBV2 to TRBJ2-7; 8 bases align to TRBD1. This CDR3 is 12 amino acids long. Per germline, CDR1 SNHLY and CDR2 FYNNEI. V was clipped by 5 bases and J by 6 bases; unmatched bases: 3. CDR3 DNA sequence: TGTGCCAGCAGTAAACAGGGGGTCGAGCAGTACTTC. Protein: CASSKQGVEQYF.

The CDR3 nucleotides read TGTGCCAGCAGCTACGCGACCGTCTCTGAAGCTTTCTTT. Amino acid sequence: CASSYATVSEAFF. V and J are TRBV6-5 and TRBJ1-1, with D unclear. Germline V lookup: CDR1 MNHEY, CDR2 SVGAGI. The CDR3 is 13 residues long. The germline V and J ends were trimmed by 6 bases and 6 bases, with 14 bases remaining between them.

The rearrangement joins TRBV28 to TRBJ2-4, with 9 bases fitting TRBD1. The CDR3 consists of 16 residues. Germline-derived CDR1 and CDR2 are MDHEN and SYDVKM. Trimming at V came to 6 bases and at J to 6 bases, leaving 12 bases not matched to a gene. CDR3 loop: CASRRTGQGRANIQYF. In DNA, the CDR3 is TGTGCCAGCAGACGAACGGGACAGGGAAGGGCAAACATTCAGTACTTC.

The chain uses TRBV12-3 or TRBV12-4 and TRBJ1-2, with 9 bases fitting TRBD1. The CDR3 is 14 amino acids. V was clipped by 6 bases and J by 6 bases; unmatched bases: 8. The DNA of the CDR3 is TGTGCCAGCAGCCTGTTGGGACAGGGAAATGGCTACACCTTC. Translated, it gives CASSLLGQGNGYTF.

This clonotype was picked up many times. This chain links TRBV11-2 with TRBJ2-4, with D perhaps matching TRBD1 or TRBD2 (5 bases each). Trimming removed 6 bases at V and 0 bases at J, with 15 bases between. The CDR3 loop spans 16 amino acids. Per the germline V gene, CDR1 is SGHAT and CDR2 is FQNNGV. CDR3 sequence: CASRNGTVLAKNIQYF. Here the CDR3 DNA reads TGTGCCAGCAGGAACGGGACGGTCCTAGCCAAAAACATTCAGTACTTC.

This clonotype has only a few counts. CDR3 residues: CASSLWGQTLNQPQHF. The CDR3 nucleotides read TGTGCCAGCAGCTTGTGGGGTCAAACGCTCAATCAGCCCCAGCATTTT. This chain links TRBV7-8 with TRBJ1-5, with D uncertain. Germline CDR1 SGHVS, CDR2 FQNEAQ. The CDR3 contains 16 residues. The V and J ends lost 3 bases and 3 bases respectively, with 15 bases between them.

V gene TRBV19 combines with J gene TRBJ1-2; D unresolved. Germline V CDR1 and CDR2: LNHDA, SQIVND (reference sequence). V was clipped by 7 bases and J by 8 bases, with 17 bases between them. This CDR3 is built from 13 residues. The CDR3 loop is CASIGPTKMGYTF. The CDR3 nucleotides are TGTGCCAGTATCGGGCCTACCAAAATGGGCTACACCTTC.

This clonotype was recorded many times. The V call is TRBV4-1, the J call TRBJ1-2; the D gene is possibly TRBD1 (5 bases). This CDR3 has 17 amino acids. Per the germline V gene, CDR1 is MGHRA and CDR2 is YSYEKL. V lost 0 bases and J 0 bases, leaving 14 bases between the germline ends. Here the CDR3 DNA reads TGCGCCAGCAGCCAAGAACAGGTCGGGGCCGCTAACTATGGCTACACCTTC. Translation: CASSQEQVGAANYGYTF.

At least ten counts were recorded for this clonotype. This chain uses TRBV29-1 with TRBJ1-1; D call uncertain. Germline V gives CDR1 SQVTM, CDR2 ANQGSEA. CDR3 length: 11 residues. V lost 7 bases to trimming and J lost 3 bases, with 9 bases between them. This chain's CDR3 is CSALPYTEAFF. The CDR3 DNA follows: TGCAGCGCCCTCCCTTACACTGAAGCTTTCTTT.

V and J are TRBV19 and TRBJ1-1, with 12 bases aligning to TRBD1. With V trimmed by 8 bases and J by 5 bases, 6 bases remained unmatched. CDR1 and CDR2 from the germline V gene are LNHDA and SQIVND (reference sequence). This CDR3 spans 14 amino acids. This CDR3 is CASHPGQGATEAFF. In DNA form, the CDR3 reads TGTGCCAGTCACCCGGGACAGGGGGCAACTGAAGCTTTCTTT.

This chain joins TRBV15 and TRBJ2-2; D possibly uses TRBD1 or TRBD2 (5 bases each). Deletions cut 3 bases from V and 4 bases from J, with 9 bases between. The V gene's germline CDR1 is LNHNV and CDR2 YYDKDF (reference sequence). This CDR3 has 14 amino acids. The CDR3 protein is CATSRGPITGELFF. The DNA for the CDR3 is TGTGCCACCAGCAGGGGACCCATCACCGGGGAGCTGTTTTTT.

This clonotype was seen many times. This rearrangement joins TRBV6-5 to TRBJ1-1; no firm D call. Trimming cost V 4 bases and J 1 base, with 7 bases left between them. The germline V gene encodes CDR1 MNHEY and CDR2 SVGAGI. The length of the CDR3 is 13 residues. CDR3 bases: TGTGCCAGCAGTTCGAAGCAGAACACTGAAGCTTTCTTT. Amino acid sequence: CASSSKQNTEAFF.